The sequence of this T cell receptor beta chain was determined in a study of shared clonotypes between healthy human individuals. V shed 8 bases and J shed 0 bases, with 10 bases lying between them. This CDR3 region has 13 residues. CDR1 is MDHEN, CDR2 SYDVKM, per germline. Original data processing: There were no quality scores in the junction-only immunoSEQ sequences, so filtering differed. Measured with immunoSEQ multiplex PCR; TCRdb has only the in-frame clones, and not every one. The V and J calls and the clone size are those of that table, but D and trimming were determined from the DNA. The data contain about 2.4 million clones, 80% to 95% of them singletons.

The sequence was obtained from a man aged 18 to 29 in good health. Some clones in this sample may be carry-over from other donors' samples. The gene calls are TRBV28 and TRBJ1-1, with D unresolved. Sequenced: naive CD4+ T cells from PBMCs. Subset here: CD45RA+ positively selected. This CDR3 reads CASGRIVNTEAFF. The DNA of the CDR3 is TGTGCCAGCGGAAGAATCGTGAACACTGAAGCTTTCTTT. The entire variable domain, with the rest obtained from reference TRBV28 and TRBJ1-1, is as follows: DVKVTQSSRYLVKRTGEKVFLECVQDMDHENMFWYRQDPGLGLRLIYFSYDVKMKEKGDIPEGYSVSREKKERFSLILESASTNQTSMYLCASGRIVNTEAFFGQGTRLTVV.